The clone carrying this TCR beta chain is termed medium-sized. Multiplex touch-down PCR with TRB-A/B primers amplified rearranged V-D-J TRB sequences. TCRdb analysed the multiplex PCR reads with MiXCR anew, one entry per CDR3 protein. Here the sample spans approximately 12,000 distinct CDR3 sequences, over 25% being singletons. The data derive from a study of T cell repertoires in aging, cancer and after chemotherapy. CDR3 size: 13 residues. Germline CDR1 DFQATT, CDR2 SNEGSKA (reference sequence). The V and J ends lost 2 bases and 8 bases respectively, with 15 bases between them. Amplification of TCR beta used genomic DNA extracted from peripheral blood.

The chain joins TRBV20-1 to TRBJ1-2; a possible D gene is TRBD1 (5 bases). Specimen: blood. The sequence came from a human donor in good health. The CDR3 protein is CSARMGRQRGYTF. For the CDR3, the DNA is TGCAGTGCTAGAATGGGGAGACAGCGCGGCTACACCTTC.